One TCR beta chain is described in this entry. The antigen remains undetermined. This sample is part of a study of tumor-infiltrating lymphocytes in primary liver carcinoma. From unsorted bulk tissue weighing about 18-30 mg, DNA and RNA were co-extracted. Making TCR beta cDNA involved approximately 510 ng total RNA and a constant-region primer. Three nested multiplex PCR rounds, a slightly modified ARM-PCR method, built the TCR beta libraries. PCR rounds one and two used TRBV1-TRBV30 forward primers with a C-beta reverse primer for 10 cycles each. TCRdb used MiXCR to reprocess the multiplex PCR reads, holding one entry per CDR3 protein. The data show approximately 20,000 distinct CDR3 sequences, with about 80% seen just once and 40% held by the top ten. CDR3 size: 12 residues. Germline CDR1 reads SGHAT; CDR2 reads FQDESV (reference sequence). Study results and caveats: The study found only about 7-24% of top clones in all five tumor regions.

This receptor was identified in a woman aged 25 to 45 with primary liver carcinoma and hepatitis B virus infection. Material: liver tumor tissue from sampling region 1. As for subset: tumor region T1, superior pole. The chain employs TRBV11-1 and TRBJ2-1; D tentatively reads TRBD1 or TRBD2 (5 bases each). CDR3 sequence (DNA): TGTCTCAGCAGCGAGACGGGACGGAGGCAGTTCTTC. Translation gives CLSSETGRRQFF.